The 29 T cell receptor beta chains below were found in one sample sequenced in a study of blood T cell repertoires in COVID-19. The data were produced by immunoSEQ multiplex PCR, yet TCRdb's version contains in-frame clones alone and is incomplete. This sample has about 270,000 clones; about 85% occur once, and the top ten carry roughly 4%. Sequencing was performed on peripheral blood. The receptors stem from a man aged 60 to 75 who had recovered from COVID-19.

The rearrangement uses TRBV9 and TRBJ2-1; the D is unclear. Trimming took 0 bases from V and 1 from J, leaving 8 bases between them. This CDR3 comprises 15 residues. Germline values: CDR1 SGDLS, CDR2 YYNGEE. The CDR3 here is CASSVGFLSYNEQFF. As DNA, the CDR3 is TGTGCCAGCAGCGTAGGTTTCCTATCCTACAATGAGCAGTTCTTC.

The chain employs TRBV5-1 and TRBJ2-3; no definite D call. The V gene lost 0 bases and the J gene lost 0 bases, with 17 bases spanning the gap. This CDR3 region has 18 residues. Germline values: CDR1 SGHRS, CDR2 YFSETQ. The DNA for the CDR3 is TGCGCCAGCAGCTTGGGTCAAGTGGCAGTCTCTAGCACAGATACGCAGTATTTT. Encoded protein: CASSLGQVAVSSTDTQYF.

The chain uses TRBV11-3 and TRBJ2-7; no reliable D call. V lost 0 bases to trimming and J lost 5 bases, with 11 bases between them. CDR3 length: 14 residues. CDR1 is SGHNT and CDR2 is YENEEA in the germline V gene. CDR3 protein: CASSLDKAADEQYF. In DNA form, the CDR3 reads TGTGCCAGCAGCTTAGATAAGGCGGCGGACGAGCAGTACTTC.

The J gene is TRBJ2-5, the V gene TRBV3-1 (or the pseudogene TRBV3-2); 12 nucleotides line up with TRBD2. Unmatched junction bases numbered 11, after V lost 4 bases and J lost 5 bases. Germline V gives CDR1 LGHDT, CDR2 YNNKEL (reference sequence). The CDR3 consists of 17 residues. In DNA form, the CDR3 reads TGTGCCAGCAGCCCCTCCCTCCTAGCGGGGGGGGTTGAGACCCAGTACTTC. Translation gives CASSPSLLAGGVETQYF.

The CDR3 coding sequence is TGTGCCAGCAGTTTATCGTCGGGGGGGAACACTGAAGCTTTCTTT. As protein: CASSLSSGGNTEAFF. The gene calls are TRBV27 and TRBJ1-1; tentatively, D is TRBD1 (5 bases). V was clipped by 0 bases and J by 1 base, with 9 bases between them. The CDR3 length is 15 residues. From germline, CDR1 is MNHEY and CDR2 SMNVEV (reference sequence).

The chain employs TRBV3-1 (or the pseudogene TRBV3-2) and TRBJ1-1; D possibly corresponds to TRBD1 (6 bases). The germline V gene encodes CDR1 LGHDT and CDR2 YNNKEL (reference sequence). The V end was cut by 4 bases, the J end by 0 bases, with 18 bases between. This CDR3 region has 17 residues. CDR3 region: CASSLYSGEIMNTEAFF. In DNA, the CDR3 is TGTGCCAGCAGCCTTTATTCAGGGGAGATTATGAACACTGAAGCTTTCTTT.

The V call is TRBV19, the J call TRBJ1-2; 7 positions match TRBD1. Germline loops: CDR1 LNHDA, CDR2 SQIVND (reference sequence). J was trimmed by 8 bases and V by 3 bases; bases with no gene match: 9. The CDR3 is made up of 14 amino acids. Here the CDR3 reads CASSILTQGRGYTF. CDR3 in DNA: TGTGCCAGTAGTATTTTGACACAGGGGAGGGGCTACACCTTC.

This chain connects TRBV2 to TRBJ2-3, with 15 bases matching TRBD2. The V segment lost 6 bases and the J segment 5 bases; nucleotides outside the gene matches: 18. This CDR3 contains 20 residues. The germline V gene has CDR1 SNHLY and CDR2 FYNNEI. CDR3 residues: CASREPPGLAGGVALDTQYF. The CDR3 DNA sequence: TGTGCCAGCAGGGAGCCCCCGGGACTAGCGGGGGGCGTAGCACTAGATACGCAGTATTTT.

CDR3: CASSLANWGSAYNEQFF. The CDR3 DNA reads as TGCGCCAGCAGCTTGGCTAATTGGGGTAGCGCCTACAATGAGCAGTTCTTC. The chain joins TRBV5-1 to TRBJ2-1; weak D call: TRBD2 (5 bases). Per germline, CDR1 SGHRS and CDR2 YFSETQ. Trimming shortened V by 0 bases and J by 2 bases, and 15 bases separated the two germline ends. CDR3 length: 17 amino acids. Drawing the rest from reference TRBV5-1 and TRBJ2-1, the complete variable domain is KAGVTQTPRYLIKTRGQQVTLSCSPISGHRSVSWYQQTPGQGLQFLFEYFSETQRNKGNFPGRFSGRQFSNSRSEMNVSTLELGDSALYLCASSLANWGSAYNEQFFGPGTRLTVL.

The chain couples TRBV11-3 to TRBJ2-3; 7 bases are a match to TRBD2. This CDR3 is 15 amino acids long. V was pared by 1 base and J by 6 bases, with 7 bases of the junction left unmatched. From germline, CDR1 is SGHNT and CDR2 YENEEA. In DNA form, the CDR3 reads TGTGCCAGCAGCTTAGGGGGCGGGAGATCGGATACGCAGTATTTT. It yields the protein CASSLGGGRSDTQYF.

This clone was seen just once. The rearrangement uses TRBV6-5 and TRBJ2-7; 8 bases agree with TRBD2. The CDR3 totals 14 residues. The ends lost 5 bases at V and 1 base at J; junction bases unmatched: 4. Germline-derived CDR1 and CDR2 are MNHEY and SVGAGI. CDR3 protein: CASSRSGGSYEQYF. Here the CDR3 DNA reads TGTGCCAGCAGTCGCAGCGGGGGATCCTACGAGCAGTACTTC.

The chain links TRBV27 to TRBJ2-7; 8 positions match TRBD1. The V gene's germline CDR1 is MNHEY and CDR2 SMNVEV (reference sequence). The CDR3 contains 15 residues. Trimming at V came to 0 bases and at J to 2 bases, leaving 3 bases not matched to a gene. The CDR3 protein is CASSLSNRGTYEQYF. The CDR3 bases are TGTGCCAGCAGTTTATCGAACAGGGGGACCTACGAGCAGTACTTC.

The chain links TRBV6-5 to TRBJ2-3, with D hard to call. Trimming left V 4 bases short and J 1 base short, with 9 bases between. Germline values: CDR1 MNHEY, CDR2 SVGAGI. CDR3 length: 14 amino acids. The CDR3 loop is CASSFTVGTDTQYF. The CDR3 DNA sequence: TGTGCCAGCAGTTTTACGGTCGGCACAGATACGCAGTATTTT.

The J gene is TRBJ2-3, the V gene TRBV25-1; 8 nucleotides agree with TRBD2. J gave up 2 bases and V 2 bases, and 6 bases lay outside the gene matches. This CDR3 has 16 amino acids. Germline V CDR1 and CDR2: MGHDK, SYGVNS. The CDR3 bases are TGTGCCAGCAGTGAACGGCTAGCGGGCGCCACAGATACGCAGTATTTT. Translation gives CASSERLAGATDTQYF.

The rearrangement uses TRBV7-2 and TRBJ2-7; 7 nucleotides agree with TRBD1. This CDR3 is 15 amino acids long. Germline V gene sequence: CDR1 SGHTA, CDR2 FQGNSA. The V segment lost 5 bases and the J segment 3 bases; nucleotides outside the gene matches: 10. CDR3 DNA: TGTGCCAGCAGCCCGGTACGACAGGGATTCTACGAGCAGTACTTC. It specifies CASSPVRQGFYEQYF.

V is TRBV18 and J is TRBJ1-6; D gene unclear. Trimming left V 3 bases short and J 6 bases short, with 9 bases between. CDR3 length: 14 amino acids. Germline values: CDR1 KGHSH, CDR2 LQKENI. CDR3 loop: CASSPDKFNSPLHF. Written as DNA, the CDR3 is TGTGCCAGCTCACCCGACAAGTTTAATTCACCCCTCCACTTT.

In regard to this clone: A read error may produce the germline difference seen at one junction end. The chain couples TRBV7-7 to TRBJ2-7, with D unresolved. CDR3 length equals 14 residues. Looked up from germline, CDR1 is SSHAT and CDR2 is FNYEAQ (reference sequence). The CDR3 DNA reads as TGTGCTAGCAGCTCCGCCCCACAGTCCTACGAGCAGTACTTC. Translated, it gives CASSSAPQSYEQYF.

The genes are TRBV6-5 and TRBJ1-2; D gene ambiguous. This CDR3 is 13 amino acids long. Germline lookup yields CDR1 MNHEY and CDR2 SVGAGI. Deletions cut 2 bases from V and 3 bases from J, with 7 bases between. Here the CDR3 DNA reads TGTGCCAGCAGTTACGGGAGTGACTATGGCTACACCTTC. Translation gives CASSYGSDYGYTF.

The rearrangement uses TRBV5-1 and TRBJ2-1; tentatively, D is TRBD2 (5 bases). The CDR3 length is 13 residues. The V gene lost 7 bases and the J gene lost 8 bases, with 16 bases spanning the gap. CDR1 and CDR2 (germline): SGHRS, YFSETQ. CDR3 bases: TGCGCCAGCGCTACGGGAAGCCAGGATGAGCAGTTCTTC. This codes for CASATGSQDEQFF.

This clone was observed a few times. The rearrangement links TRBV7-2 to TRBJ1-5; D call uncertain. Germline loops: CDR1 SGHTA, CDR2 FQGNSA. V gave up 5 bases and J gave up 4 bases, with 15 bases separating them. This CDR3 comprises 15 residues. The CDR3 bases are TGTGCCAGCAGCCAAACTAACCGGGAAAATCAGCCCCAGCATTTT. It yields the protein CASSQTNRENQPQHF. The variable domain in full, completed from reference TRBV7-2 and TRBJ1-5, reads GAGVSQSPSNKVTEKGKDVELRCDPISGHTALYWYRQSLGQGLEFLIYFQGNSAPDKSGLPSDRFSAERTGGSVSTLTIQRTQQEDSAVYLCASSQTNRENQPQHFGDGTRLSIL.

J is TRBJ1-5 and V is TRBV20-1, with 7 bases fitting TRBD1. V trimming: 3 bases; J trimming: 6 bases; junction bases outside the gene matches: 8. The CDR3 is 14 amino acids. Germline V lookup: CDR1 DFQATT, CDR2 SNEGSKA (reference sequence). In nucleotides, the CDR3 is TGCAGTGCTAGTGTGACAGGGCTTTTTCAGCCCCAGCATTTT. Translation gives CSASVTGLFQPQHF.

This rearrangement joins TRBV12-3 or TRBV12-4 to TRBJ1-2; D is unclear. The germline V and J ends were trimmed by 6 bases and 8 bases, with 10 bases remaining between them. The CDR3 has 11 amino acids. The CDR3 reads CASRSRGGYTF. CDR3 DNA: TGTGCCAGCAGGTCACGAGGCGGCTACACCTTC.

The table lists this clone with a count of one. The chain links TRBV11-2 to TRBJ2-7; weak D call: TRBD1 (5 bases). Trimming took off 5 bases at V and 5 bases at J, with 16 bases between the two ends. The CDR3 has 14 residues. Germline lookup yields CDR1 SGHAT and CDR2 FQNNGV. CDR3 in amino acids: CASSQGYARDEQYF. The CDR3 region has the DNA TGTGCCAGCAGCCAAGGGTACGCCAGGGACGAGCAGTACTTC.

Here the CDR3 reads CASSLVGGASYNEQFF. As DNA, the CDR3 is TGTGCCAGCAGCTTAGTTGGGGGGGCTTCCTACAATGAGCAGTTCTTC. This chain joins TRBV7-2 and TRBJ2-1; maybe TRBD2 (7 bases). Trimming stripped 1 base from V and 1 base from J, with 11 bases between. CDR3 length: 16 amino acids. The V gene's germline CDR1 is SGHTA and CDR2 FQGNSA.

J is TRBJ2-3 and V is TRBV7-6, with a weak D call TRBD2 (7 bases). The CDR3 sequence is 17 residues long. Trimming removed 3 bases at V and 4 bases at J, with 20 bases between. Per the germline V gene, CDR1 is SGHVS and CDR2 is FNYEAQ. As DNA, the CDR3 is TGTGCCAGCAGCTTCCTCCTTAGGGGGGGTGGTGCAGATACGCAGTATTTT. Encoded protein: CASSFLLRGGGADTQYF.

The chain combines TRBV29-1 with TRBJ1-4, with D tentatively TRBD1 (5 bases). With 4 bases removed from V and 8 bases from J, the gap between germline ends came to 14 bases. This CDR3 is 13 amino acids long. The V gene's germline CDR1 is SQVTM and CDR2 ANQGSEA. CDR3 DNA: TGCAGCGTTGGGTGGCAGGGAAACGAAAAACTGTTTTTT. It is translated as CSVGWQGNEKLFF.

V is TRBV5-1 and J is TRBJ1-2; 9 nucleotides match TRBD1. The germline V gene encodes CDR1 SGHRS and CDR2 YFSETQ. The CDR3 runs to 17 residues. V dropped 0 bases and J dropped 4; count of bases not matched to a gene: 10. The CDR3 protein is CASSLAGTGTPFYGYTF. The CDR3 coding sequence is TGCGCCAGCAGCTTGGCGGGGACAGGGACCCCCTTCTATGGCTACACCTTC.

The chain recombines TRBV15 with TRBJ1-2; 7 bases are a match to TRBD1. The V and J ends lost 3 bases and 3 bases, in that order; junction bases with no gene match: 7. Germline assignment: CDR1 LNHNV and CDR2 YYDKDF (reference sequence). This CDR3 spans 15 amino acids. CDR3 coding DNA: TGTGCCACCAGCAGGGAATACAGGGGTGACTATGGCTACACCTTC. Translation: CATSREYRGDYGYTF.

This sequence joins TRBV19 and TRBJ1-1; unclear D gene. The ends were cut back, 3 bases at V and 2 bases at J, with 10 bases in the middle. The CDR3 has 14 residues. Germline values: CDR1 LNHDA, CDR2 SQIVND (reference sequence). CDR3 in DNA: TGTGCCAGTAGTATGGGCAGGACTAACACTGAAGCTTTCTTT. The encoded protein is CASSMGRTNTEAFF.